The 28 T cell receptor beta chains below were found in one sample sequenced in a study of blood T cell repertoires in COVID-19. Sequencing used immunoSEQ multiplex PCR; TCRdb keeps in-frame clones, though not all of them. Of hundreds of thousands of clones detected, 85% appear once; the ten largest clones hold around 1.8%. Input material: PBMCs or T cells enriched from blood (not recorded which). These receptors were collected from a woman in her thirties who had been exposed to COVID-19.

The rearrangement links TRBV5-1 to TRBJ2-3; tentatively, D is TRBD1 (5 bases). V lost 0 bases to trimming and J lost 0 bases, with 11 bases between them. CDR1 and CDR2 from the germline V gene are SGHRS and YFSETQ. The CDR3 has 16 amino acids. The CDR3 DNA sequence: TGCGCCAGCAGCTTGGAAGGGGATGGAAGCACAGATACGCAGTATTTT. It codes for CASSLEGDGSTDTQYF.

The chain couples TRBV3-1 (or the pseudogene TRBV3-2) to TRBJ2-7; 8 bases align to TRBD2. Trimming removed 6 bases from V and 3 bases from J; junction bases left unmatched: 7. Germline assignment: CDR1 LGHDT and CDR2 YNNKEL (reference sequence). The CDR3 is 14 residues long. The CDR3: CASRPAGALYEQYF. CDR3 nucleotides: TGTGCCAGCAGACCAGCGGGAGCTCTCTACGAGCAGTACTTC.

This clone was seen only a few times. The same CDR3 can be traced to other DNA sequences in this sample. This sequence joins TRBV28 and TRBJ2-7, with TRBD2 matching over 7 bases. The V and J ends lost 3 bases and 0 bases, in that order; junction bases with no gene match: 2. Germline V lookup: CDR1 MDHEN, CDR2 SYDVKM. This CDR3 spans 14 amino acids. CDR3 protein: CASSLGGSSYEQYF. DNA for the CDR3: TGTGCCAGCAGTTTGGGGGGGAGCTCCTACGAGCAGTACTTC.

CDR3 coding DNA: TGTGCCAGCAGTCGGGAACAGGGGGCTCAGCCCCAGCATTTT. It specifies CASSREQGAQPQHF. This chain uses TRBV7-9 with TRBJ1-5, with 9 nucleotides matching TRBD1. V shed 6 bases and J 6 bases; nucleotides not matched to a gene: 6. This CDR3 spans 14 amino acids. CDR1 is SEHNR, CDR2 FQNEAQ, per germline (reference sequence).

This clone was recorded once. The chain couples TRBV30 to TRBJ1-2, with 10 bases matching TRBD1. This CDR3 is 15 amino acids long. CDR1 GTSNPN and CDR2 SVGIG come from the germline V gene (reference sequence). The trim removed 4 bases at V and 8 bases at J, leaving 13 bases unmatched. The CDR3 loop reads CAWTTPGQGPRGYTF. DNA of the CDR3: TGTGCCTGGACCACACCGGGACAGGGGCCAAGGGGCTACACCTTC.

The CDR3 loop reads CAWGGGGPEAFF. The CDR3 region has the DNA TGTGCCTGGGGAGGCGGGGGACCTGAAGCTTTCTTT. The gene calls are TRBV30 and TRBJ1-1; D is possibly TRBD1 (5 bases). Germline loops: CDR1 GTSNPN, CDR2 SVGIG (reference sequence). This CDR3 is 12 amino acids long. Trimming pared 5 bases from V and 6 bases from J, leaving 13 bases between.

The rearrangement joins TRBV6-6 to TRBJ1-6, with D perhaps TRBD1 (6 bases). V lost 5 bases and J lost 7, with 18 bases in between. Germline CDR1 reads MNHNY; CDR2 reads SVGAGI (reference sequence). The CDR3 extends over 16 amino acids. Written as DNA, the CDR3 is TGTGCCAGCAGTCAGAACAGGGATGTGAGAAATTCACCCCTCCACTTT. Protein: CASSQNRDVRNSPLHF.

The rearrangement joins TRBV4-1 to TRBJ2-5; TRBD2 matches at 12 bases. Germline trimming cut 0 bases from V and 5 bases from J; bases unmatched to any gene: 7. Germline CDR1 reads MGHRA; CDR2 reads YSYEKL. The CDR3 runs 17 residues. CDR3 amino acids: CASSQEASGGVEETQYF. In nucleotides, the CDR3 is TGCGCCAGCAGCCAAGAAGCTAGCGGGGGGGTGGAGGAGACCCAGTACTTC.

This clone was observed a few times. The V call is TRBV6-6, the J call TRBJ1-3, with D hard to call. V was clipped by 1 base and J by 0 bases, with 7 bases between them. This CDR3 is 15 amino acids long. Germline V gene sequence: CDR1 MNHNY, CDR2 SVGAGI (reference sequence). CDR3 protein: CASSYWPDSGNTIYF. CDR3 DNA: TGTGCCAGCAGTTACTGGCCAGACTCTGGAAACACCATATATTTT.

This chain joins TRBV24-1 and TRBJ1-2; 8 bases map to TRBD1. V dropped 4 bases and J dropped 8; count of bases not matched to a gene: 8. This CDR3 has 14 amino acids. CDR1 is KGHDR and CDR2 is SFDVKD in the germline V gene. The CDR3 loop is CATSETGVGGGYTF. Here the CDR3 DNA reads TGTGCCACCAGTGAGACAGGGGTGGGAGGAGGCTACACCTTC.

The rearrangement joins TRBV4-1 to TRBJ1-5; the D gene is possibly TRBD1 (6 bases). CDR1 and CDR2 (germline): MGHRA, YSYEKL. The CDR3 spans 14 residues. With 2 bases removed from V and 6 bases from J, the gap between germline ends came to 11 bases. In DNA, the CDR3 is TGCGCCAGCAGCCAAATCCAGGGGTTTCAGCCCCAGCATTTT. Amino acid sequence: CASSQIQGFQPQHF.

The CDR3 loop reads CASSVPGLVFHEQFF. The CDR3, as DNA: TGTGCCAGCAGCGTGCCGGGACTAGTTTTCCATGAGCAGTTCTTC. This chain connects TRBV21-1 to TRBJ2-1; the table gives TRBD2 as D, unverified against the DNA. TRBV21-1 is termed a pseudogene. This CDR3 contains 15 residues.

This chain uses TRBV28 with TRBJ2-3; 7 nucleotides agree with TRBD2. The germline gives CDR1 MDHEN, CDR2 SYDVKM. CDR3 size: 18 residues. J was trimmed by 2 bases and V by 4 bases; bases with no gene match: 15. The CDR3 sequence is CASSSPRGAGVITDTQYF. The CDR3, as DNA: TGTGCCAGCAGTTCCCCGCGGGGCGCGGGGGTCATCACAGATACGCAGTATTTT.

The CDR3 nucleotides read TGTGCCAGCAGCTTGGTGGGACAGTCCGTTAACTATGGCTACACCTTC. This sequence encodes CASSLVGQSVNYGYTF. The genes are TRBV5-4 and TRBJ1-2; TRBD1 agrees at 7 bases. V lost 0 bases to trimming and J lost 1 base; unmatched junction nucleotides: 6. CDR1 is SGHNT, CDR2 YYREEE, per germline (reference sequence). This CDR3 comprises 16 residues.

The rearrangement joins TRBV7-9 to TRBJ2-5; D is perhaps TRBD1 (5 bases). The CDR3 is made up of 16 amino acids. With 4 bases removed from V and 3 bases from J, the gap between germline ends came to 18 bases. Germline CDR1 reads SEHNR; CDR2 reads FQNEAQ (reference sequence). CDR3 nucleotides: TGTGCCAGCAGCTCAACCGCGACAGCCGCTAAAGAGACCCAGTACTTC. Translation gives CASSSTATAAKETQYF.

This chain links TRBV30 with TRBJ2-5, with TRBD2 matching 8 bases. Germline lookup yields CDR1 GTSNPN and CDR2 SVGIG (reference sequence). After removal of 0 bases from V and 1 base from J, the junction contained 7 bases not matched to a gene. The CDR3 contains 16 residues. CDR3 loop: CAWSVIRRGAQETQYF. The CDR3 DNA is TGTGCCTGGAGTGTAATAAGGCGGGGGGCCCAAGAGACCCAGTACTTC.

The chain recombines TRBV27 with TRBJ2-7; 11 nucleotides match TRBD2. V lost 6 bases to trimming and J lost 3 bases; unmatched junction nucleotides: 4. CDR3 size: 14 residues. CDR1 is MNHEY, CDR2 SMNVEV, per germline (reference sequence). CDR3 loop: CASRLAGGNYEQYF. The CDR3 nucleotides read TGTGCCAGCAGATTAGCGGGAGGGAACTACGAGCAGTACTTC.

The chain is built from TRBV27 and TRBJ2-7; no reliable D call. Deletions cut 8 bases from V and 2 bases from J, with 13 bases between. This CDR3 comprises 13 residues. Germline CDR1 MNHEY, CDR2 SMNVEV (reference sequence). CDR3 loop: CASQTKAPYEQYF. In DNA, the CDR3 is TGTGCCAGCCAAACTAAGGCCCCCTACGAGCAGTACTTC.

The chain uses TRBV7-9 and TRBJ1-4; D uncertain. V was cut by 1 base and J by 13 bases, with 13 bases left in between. The CDR3 covers 13 residues. Germline lookup yields CDR1 SEHNR and CDR2 FQNEAQ (reference sequence). The chain's CDR3 is CASSLVHGERLFF. The DNA of the CDR3 is TGTGCCAGCAGCTTAGTTCACGGGGAGAGACTGTTTTTT.

J is TRBJ2-7 and V is TRBV5-1; TRBD1 is a possible D gene (6 bases). Deletions cut 4 bases from V and 4 bases from J, with 12 bases between. CDR3 size: 13 residues. The V gene's germline CDR1 is SGHRS and CDR2 YFSETQ. The CDR3 here is CASSLGQFYEQYF. The CDR3 nucleotides read TGCGCCAGCAGCCTAGGACAGTTTTACGAGCAGTACTTC.

The chain uses TRBV30 and TRBJ2-1; TRBD2 agrees at 7 bases. Germline values: CDR1 GTSNPN, CDR2 SVGIG (reference sequence). The CDR3 loop spans 16 amino acids. After removal of 3 bases from V and 2 bases from J, the junction contained 10 bases not matched to a gene. The CDR3 DNA is TGTGCCTGGAGCTCCCCTGCCAGCGGGACCTACAATGAGCAGTTCTTC. As protein: CAWSSPASGTYNEQFF.

This chain links TRBV7-9 with TRBJ1-4; D is uncertain. The CDR3 has 15 residues. The germline CDR1 and CDR2 sequences are SEHNR and FQNEAQ (reference sequence). Trimming left V 5 bases short and J 6 bases short, with 16 bases between. The CDR3: CASSPPLMEDEKLFF. The CDR3 nucleotides are TGTGCCAGCAGCCCTCCATTAATGGAGGATGAAAAACTGTTTTTT.

The J gene is TRBJ2-5, the V gene TRBV5-8, with 8 bases lining up with TRBD2. Trimming at V came to 3 bases and at J to 2 bases, leaving 9 bases not matched to a gene. This CDR3 spans 16 amino acids. Looked up from germline, CDR1 is SGHTS and CDR2 is YDEGEE. CDR3 sequence reads: CASSSPGGGKQETQYF. In DNA, the CDR3 is TGTGCCAGCAGCTCCCCCGGGGGGGGAAAGCAAGAGACCCAGTACTTC.

The chain carries TRBV7-3 and TRBJ2-7, with 8 bases that match TRBD2. Germline V CDR1 and CDR2: SGHTA, FQGTGA. With V trimmed by 5 bases and J by 3 bases, 12 bases remained unmatched. This CDR3 contains 16 residues. The DNA of the CDR3 is TGTGCCAGCAGCACCGGCGGGGGGAGATCGAACTACGAGCAGTACTTC. Translated: CASSTGGGRSNYEQYF.

The rearrangement uses TRBV9 and TRBJ1-6; tentative D call: TRBD1 (5 bases). Looked up from germline, CDR1 is SGDLS and CDR2 is YYNGEE. The CDR3 length is 15 residues. V was clipped by 4 bases and J by 8 bases, with 16 bases between them. The CDR3 DNA follows: TGTGCCAGCAGCCCAGGGCAGGGAAAGCATTCACCCCTCCACTTT. Its protein product is CASSPGQGKHSPLHF.

The J gene is TRBJ2-1, the V gene TRBV7-9; 8 nucleotides match TRBD2. Germline assignment: CDR1 SEHNR and CDR2 FQNEAQ (reference sequence). V was clipped by 5 bases and J by 4 bases; unmatched bases: 10. This CDR3 contains 16 residues. Here the CDR3 reads CASSLHSGKAYNEQFF. The CDR3 region has the DNA TGTGCCAGCAGCCTTCATAGCGGGAAGGCTTACAATGAGCAGTTCTTC.

The DNA for the CDR3 is TGTGCCAGCAGCCCGCAGGGCCTCCTCAAAAACATTCAGTACTTC. As protein: CASSPQGLLKNIQYF. J is TRBJ2-4 and V is TRBV7-2; weak D call: TRBD1 (5 bases). CDR3 length equals 15 residues. Germline-derived CDR1 and CDR2 are SGHTA and FQGNSA. With 5 bases removed from V and 3 bases from J, the gap between germline ends came to 14 bases.

The chain employs TRBV27 and TRBJ2-5; the match to TRBD2 covers 8 bases. This CDR3 comprises 17 residues. Looked up from germline, CDR1 is MNHEY and CDR2 is SMNVEV (reference sequence). V gave up 7 bases and J gave up 0 bases; unmatched junction bases: 13. Here the CDR3 DNA reads TGTGCCAGCAAGGGGGTGTGGGCTAGCGGGTACCAAGAGACCCAGTACTTC. This gives the protein CASKGVWASGYQETQYF.